The 14 T cell receptor beta chains presented below share a single source sample, sequenced in a study of cytomegalovirus exposure and HLA in healthy donors. Primers for the PCR totalled 60 Vbeta and 13 Jbeta. The assay was immunoSEQ multiplex PCR, and TCRdb's table has in-frame clones only and misses some. The profile shows more than 95,000 clones, 65% to 75% of them singletons. Source material: PBMCs. The receptors were sampled from a female donor in good health and CMV-seropositive.

The rearrangement joins TRBV9 to TRBJ2-3, with D possibly matching TRBD1 (6 bases). Looked up from germline, CDR1 is SGDLS and CDR2 is YYNGEE. Trimming took off 3 bases at V and 6 bases at J, with 11 bases between the two ends. This CDR3 region has 13 residues. CDR3 loop: CASSGDRPDTQYF. CDR3 nucleotides: TGTGCCAGCAGCGGAGACAGGCCCGATACGCAGTATTTT.

V is TRBV29-1 and J is TRBJ2-5, with a weak D call TRBD2 (6 bases). The CDR3 runs 13 residues. With 6 bases removed from V and 3 bases from J, the gap between germline ends came to 14 bases. Germline loops: CDR1 SQVTM, CDR2 ANQGSEA. The CDR3 loop reads CSVSTGGEETQYF. The CDR3 nucleotides are TGCAGCGTCTCTACCGGGGGAGAAGAGACCCAGTACTTC.

The chain employs TRBV5-1 and TRBJ2-7; weak D call: TRBD2 (6 bases). Germline lookup yields CDR1 SGHRS and CDR2 YFSETQ. V lost 0 bases and J lost 6, with 10 bases in between. The CDR3 loop spans 13 amino acids. The CDR3 sequence is CASSLVAEGEQYF. DNA of the CDR3: TGCGCCAGCAGCTTGGTAGCGGAGGGCGAGCAGTACTTC.

V is TRBV6-1 and J is TRBJ2-1, with D possibly being TRBD2 (6 bases). The CDR3 contains 15 residues. The germline V gene encodes CDR1 MNHNS and CDR2 SASEGT. Trimming removed 1 base from V and 4 bases from J, with 11 bases in between. The CDR3 coding sequence is TGTGCCAGCAGTGAAGACCATCTAGCGTACAATGAGCAGTTCTTC. It yields the protein CASSEDHLAYNEQFF.

The chain links TRBV9 to TRBJ2-3, with 8 bases identical to TRBD2. Looked up from germline, CDR1 is SGDLS and CDR2 is YYNGEE. The CDR3 spans 15 residues. J gave up 1 base and V 5 bases, and 6 bases lay outside the gene matches. The CDR3 here is CASSVHSGGTDTQYF. The DNA of the CDR3 is TGTGCCAGCAGTGTCCATAGCGGGGGCACAGATACGCAGTATTTT.

CDR3 bases: TGTGCCAGCAGTGAAGAGCCGGGTCCCTACGAGCAGTACTTC. Its protein is CASSEEPGPYEQYF. The gene calls are TRBV2 and TRBJ2-7, with D unresolved. The CDR3 is 14 amino acids. V was clipped by 1 base and J by 2 bases, with 9 bases between them. The germline gives CDR1 SNHLY, CDR2 FYNNEI. The full variable domain, rest sourced from reference TRBV2 and TRBJ2-7, is EPEVTQTPSHQVTQMGQEVILRCVPISNHLYFYWYRQILGQKVEFLVSFYNNEISEKSEIFDDQFSVERPDGSNFTLKIRSTKLEDSAMYFCASSEEPGPYEQYFGPGTRLTVT.

The chain has TRBV6-5 and TRBJ2-1, with a possible D match to TRBD2 (5 bases). Trimming shortened V by 11 bases and J by 1 base, and 15 bases separated the two germline ends. From germline, CDR1 is MNHEY and CDR2 SVGAGI. CDR3 size: 14 residues. CDR3 sequence reads: CAAKGTGSYNEQFF. CDR3 bases: TGTGCCGCCAAGGGAACGGGGTCCTACAATGAGCAGTTCTTC.

The chain uses TRBV4-2 and TRBJ2-7; 7 positions match TRBD1. V was pared by 1 base and J by 2 bases, with 8 bases of the junction left unmatched. Per germline, CDR1 LGHNA and CDR2 YNFKEQ. This CDR3 spans 16 amino acids. The CDR3, as DNA: TGTGCCAGCAGCCAAGTCCTCCGGGACAGAACCTACGAGCAGTACTTC. Its translation is CASSQVLRDRTYEQYF.

This rearrangement joins TRBV5-6 to TRBJ2-3, with a weak D call TRBD1 (6 bases). The CDR3 covers 14 residues. The V end lost 4 bases, the J end lost 3 bases, and 12 bases lay between the germline ends. Looked up from germline, CDR1 is SGHDT and CDR2 is YYEEEE. The CDR3 bases are TGTGCCAGCAGCCCGGACAGTGGGACAGATACGCAGTATTTT. This codes for CASSPDSGTDTQYF.

V and J are TRBV19 and TRBJ1-2, with D possibly being TRBD1 (6 bases). This CDR3 region has 14 residues. Germline CDR1 reads LNHDA; CDR2 reads SQIVND (reference sequence). The germline V and J ends were trimmed by 4 bases and 2 bases, with 11 bases remaining between them. CDR3 coding DNA: TGTGCCAGTAGTACCATACAGGGCAACTATGGCTACACCTTC. It yields the protein CASSTIQGNYGYTF.

Only one count was recorded for this clone. The V and J genes are TRBV4-1 and TRBJ1-5; 7 bases are shared with TRBD1. This CDR3 is built from 15 residues. The V gene end was trimmed by 3 bases and the J gene end by 5 bases; junction bases not matched to a gene: 7. Germline CDR1 MGHRA, CDR2 YSYEKL. The CDR3 reads CASSQTGTVDQPQHF. CDR3 bases: TGCGCCAGCAGCCAGACCGGGACAGTCGATCAGCCCCAGCATTTT.

The rearrangement links TRBV19 to TRBJ2-2; 7 bases match TRBD2. Germline assignment: CDR1 LNHDA and CDR2 SQIVND (reference sequence). The CDR3 length is 13 residues. CDR3: CASRDYDTGELFF. Here the CDR3 DNA reads TGTGCATCCCGGGACTATGACACCGGGGAGCTGTTTTTT.

This clone was seen only once. The CDR3 reads CASRVAANYGYTF. The DNA of the CDR3 is TGTGCCAGCAGGGTGGCAGCTAACTATGGCTACACCTTC. V usage is TRBV5-6 and J usage is TRBJ1-2; D gene ambiguous. The CDR3 spans 13 residues. The germline V gene has CDR1 SGHDT and CDR2 YYEEEE. The ends were cut back, 5 bases at V and 0 bases at J, with 8 bases in the middle.

This clone was seen a few times. The chain carries TRBV28 and TRBJ2-7; 9 nucleotides agree with TRBD1. J was trimmed by 7 bases and V by 7 bases; bases with no gene match: 11. Per germline, CDR1 MDHEN and CDR2 SYDVKM. This CDR3 region has 14 residues. The CDR3 DNA sequence: TGTGCCAGCAACTCCAGGACAGGGGCAGGGGAGCAGTACTTC. This encodes CASNSRTGAGEQYF.